These 19 T cell receptor beta chains were all obtained from the same sample, sequenced in a study of blood T cell repertoires in COVID-19. TCRdb's table, derived via immunoSEQ multiplex PCR, lists solely in-frame clones and lacks some. The sample has around 170,000 clones, about 80% seen once. Sequencing was done on a sample of PBMCs or T cells enriched from blood (not recorded which). The receptors were sampled from a man aged 60 to 75 who had been exposed to COVID-19.

The chain couples TRBV12-3 or TRBV12-4 to TRBJ2-7; no reliable D call. This CDR3 spans 13 amino acids. V was shortened by 1 base and J by 2 bases, with 6 bases between the two germline ends. CDR3 sequence reads: CASSLVEAYEQYF. The CDR3 region has the DNA TGTGCCAGCAGTTTAGTCGAGGCCTACGAGCAGTACTTC.

The chain links TRBV24-1 to TRBJ1-3; maybe TRBD1 (6 bases). V lost 7 bases and J lost 2, with 11 bases in between. CDR1 KGHDR and CDR2 SFDVKD come from the germline V gene. The CDR3 has 14 amino acids. CDR3 coding DNA: TGTGCCACCAGGGGGCCAGGGGCTGGAAACACCATATATTTT. It codes for CATRGPGAGNTIYF.

The CDR3 sequence is CASSLAPGNNYGYTF. CDR3 in DNA: TGTGCCAGCAGCTTAGCGCCGGGGAATAACTATGGCTACACCTTC. The genes are TRBV7-2 and TRBJ1-2; no definite D call. Trimming took 0 bases from V and 1 from J, leaving 9 bases between them. CDR1 and CDR2 (germline): SGHTA, FQGNSA. There are 15 residues in the CDR3.

The chain recombines TRBV19 with TRBJ1-1; D may be TRBD1 (6 bases). Trimming took off 1 base at V and 5 bases at J, with 14 bases between the two ends. The CDR3 contains 15 residues. Germline CDR1 is LNHDA and CDR2 is SQIVND (reference sequence). DNA of the CDR3: TGTGCCAGTAGTATAGTTTCAGGGGCGGTAACTGAAGCTTTCTTT. This translates into CASSIVSGAVTEAFF.

The rearrangement joins TRBV7-9 to TRBJ2-3; TRBD2 aligns across 11 bases. This CDR3 is 17 amino acids long. Germline V CDR1 and CDR2: SEHNR, FQNEAQ (reference sequence). The V gene end was trimmed by 1 base and the J gene end by 3 bases; junction bases not matched to a gene: 6. The CDR3 coding sequence is TGTGCCAGCAGCTTAGTGCCACGACTAGCGGGAACAGATACGCAGTATTTT. It is translated as CASSLVPRLAGTDTQYF.

V is TRBV24-1 and J is TRBJ1-4; D not certain. Trimming removed 5 bases from V and 8 bases from J, with 17 bases in between. CDR1 is KGHDR and CDR2 is SFDVKD in the germline V gene. There are 15 residues in the CDR3. CDR3 protein: CATSAVGREGEKLFF. CDR3 DNA sequence: TGTGCCACCAGTGCCGTGGGGAGGGAGGGAGAAAAACTGTTTTTT.

V is TRBV16 and J is TRBJ1-5; TRBD1 aligns across 9 bases. The CDR3 length is 16 residues. With 4 bases clipped from V and 0 bases from J, the junction kept 4 bases outside the gene matches. CDR1 and CDR2 from the germline V gene are KGHSY and FQNENV. DNA of the CDR3: TGTGCCAGCAGCCCAATGACAGGGGGTAGCAATCAGCCCCAGCATTTT. This encodes CASSPMTGGSNQPQHF. The full variable domain, with the rest looked up from reference TRBV16 and TRBJ1-5, is GEEVAQTPKHLVRGEGQKAKLYCAPIKGHSYVFWYQQVLKNEFKFLISFQNENVFDETGMPKERFSAKCLPNSPCSLEIQATKLEDSAVYFCASSPMTGGSNQPQHFGDGTRLSIL.

This clone was found a few times. The gene calls are TRBV11-2 and TRBJ1-1; a possible D gene is TRBD1 (5 bases). V lost 3 bases and J 1 base, leaving 9 bases between the germline ends. From germline, CDR1 is SGHAT and CDR2 FQNNGV. This CDR3 comprises 14 residues. The CDR3 is CASSFSGENTEAFF. The CDR3 coding sequence is TGTGCCAGCAGCTTTTCGGGGGAGAACACTGAAGCTTTCTTT.

V usage is TRBV10-1 and J usage is TRBJ2-5, with TRBD2 matching 7 bases. CDR3 size: 15 residues. Unmatched junction bases numbered 8, after V lost 5 bases and J lost 2 bases. Germline V lookup: CDR1 WNHNN, CDR2 SYGVQD (reference sequence). The CDR3 DNA reads TGCGCCAGCAGTACCGGGACTAACCGTCAAGAGACCCAGTACTTC. This codes for CASSTGTNRQETQYF.

J is TRBJ2-3 and V is TRBV5-4; 9 positions match TRBD2. The CDR3 contains 16 residues. The trim removed 0 bases at V and 5 bases at J, leaving 7 bases unmatched. Per the germline V gene, CDR1 is SGHNT and CDR2 is YYREEE (reference sequence). The CDR3 reads CASSLVVAGAVDTQYF. CDR3 DNA: TGTGCCAGCAGCTTGGTGGTAGCGGGAGCGGTAGATACGCAGTATTTT.

Regarding this clone: Other nucleotide sequences from this sample produce the same CDR3. This sequence joins TRBV27 and TRBJ2-3; a possible D gene is TRBD2 (7 bases). CDR3 size: 13 residues. Trimming left V 9 bases short and J 9 bases short, with 19 bases between. CDR1 is MNHEY, CDR2 SMNVEV, per germline (reference sequence). The CDR3 is CARGTGGGGTQYF. The CDR3 coding sequence is TGTGCCAGGGGGACTGGGGGGGGCGGGACGCAGTATTTT.

V is TRBV19 and J is TRBJ2-5, with D possibly being TRBD2 (5 bases). V was shortened by 7 bases and J by 3 bases, with 18 bases between the two germline ends. The CDR3 spans 15 residues. Germline assignment: CDR1 LNHDA and CDR2 SQIVND (reference sequence). CDR3 region: CASTGVWGAEETQYF. The CDR3 DNA sequence: TGTGCCAGTACCGGTGTGTGGGGAGCCGAAGAGACCCAGTACTTC.

This clone was found a few times. The chain combines TRBV7-8 with TRBJ1-2; TRBD1 might be the D (5 bases). Germline lookup yields CDR1 SGHVS and CDR2 FQNEAQ. CDR3 length equals 13 residues. The V and J ends lost 5 bases and 2 bases respectively, with 9 bases between them. The CDR3 protein is CASSPQENYGYTF. The CDR3, as DNA: TGTGCCAGCAGCCCACAGGAGAACTATGGCTACACCTTC. Looking up the rest from reference TRBV7-8 and TRBJ1-2 gives the full variable domain: GAGVSQSPRYKVAKRGQDVALRCDPISGHVSLFWYQQALGQGPEFLTYFQNEAQLDKSGLPSDRFFAERPEGSVSTLKIQRTQQEDSAVYLCASSPQENYGYTFGSGTRLTVV.

V gene TRBV5-6 combines with J gene TRBJ2-7; 10 positions match TRBD2. Per germline, CDR1 SGHDT and CDR2 YYEEEE. With 4 bases clipped from V and 5 bases from J, the junction kept 9 bases outside the gene matches. CDR3 length: 15 amino acids. The CDR3 region is CASSLPGLASHEQYF. The CDR3 nucleotides are TGTGCCAGCAGCCTCCCGGGACTAGCGAGTCACGAGCAGTACTTC.

The chain employs TRBV9 and TRBJ1-1; no clear D. Germline assignment: CDR1 SGDLS and CDR2 YYNGEE. The CDR3 loop spans 15 amino acids. V gave up 0 bases and J gave up 1 base, with 10 bases separating them. The CDR3 coding sequence is TGTGCCAGCAGCGTAGAGCCGCACCAGAACACTGAAGCTTTCTTT. Translated: CASSVEPHQNTEAFF.

CDR3 sequence reads: CASSSRGTGRGDEQFF. Written as DNA, the CDR3 is TGTGCCAGCAGTTCTAGGGGGACAGGGCGAGGCGATGAGCAGTTCTTC. J is TRBJ2-1 and V is TRBV27, with 9 bases aligning to TRBD1. The CDR3 sequence is 16 residues long. Germline V gene sequence: CDR1 MNHEY, CDR2 SMNVEV (reference sequence). V dropped 4 bases and J dropped 8; count of bases not matched to a gene: 12.

V gene TRBV27 combines with J gene TRBJ1-4, with 8 bases matching TRBD1. The CDR3 is 17 residues long. Germline V gene lookup returns CDR1 MNHEY and CDR2 SMNVEV (reference sequence). V lost 5 bases and J lost 8; bases outside the gene matches: 16. The chain's CDR3 is CASSPRTGSGFWEKLFF. In nucleotides, the CDR3 is TGTGCCAGCAGTCCCCGGACAGGGTCAGGATTCTGGGAAAAACTGTTTTTT.

V is TRBV14 and J is TRBJ2-1; TRBD2 matches at 9 bases. The V gene's germline CDR1 is SGHDN and CDR2 FVKESK. This CDR3 has 17 amino acids. The V and J ends lost 0 bases and 8 bases, in that order; junction bases with no gene match: 11. The CDR3 region has the DNA TGTGCCAGCAGCCAAGATCGGGGTAGCGGGAGAGGAGATGAGCAGTTCTTC. Translating it yields CASSQDRGSGRGDEQFF.

The chain uses TRBV19 and TRBJ1-5; D gene unclear. This CDR3 has 12 amino acids. Germline assignment: CDR1 LNHDA and CDR2 SQIVND (reference sequence). Trimming shortened V by 4 bases and J by 5 bases, and 6 bases separated the two germline ends. The CDR3 here is CASSTGYQPQHF. CDR3 nucleotides: TGTGCCAGTAGTACGGGGTATCAGCCCCAGCATTTT.